This is a list of T cell receptor beta chains from one sample in a study of PD-L1 blockade in urothelial cancer. Assay used: immunoSEQ multiplex PCR; TCRdb lists only in-frame clones, some missing. The sample carries about 53,000 clones, roughly nine tenths recorded once. Sequencing was performed on PBMCs, taken around atezolizumab (anti-PD-L1) treatment. These TCRs come from a woman in her sixties or seventies with urothelial cancer. Both conserved end residues are part of each CDR3. A D gene is named only where the DNA matches it firmly. Not all rows give a size; the values are once, few, many and, for expanded clones, a class.

j_call clone_size v_call d_call cdr3_aa cdr3_nt
TRBJ1-1 . TRBV19 TRBD1 CASSIEQGASITEAFF TGTGCCAGTAGTATAGAGCAGGGGGCGTCGATCACTGAAGCTTTCTTT
TRBJ2-1 . TRBV27 . CASSLSRGTSSLAPREQFF TGTGCCAGCAGTTTATCAAGGGGGACGTCTTCATTAGCCCCCCGTGAGCAGTTCTTC
TRBJ1-6 . TRBV25-1 . CASRDSYNSPLHF TGTGCCAGCCGCGACAGTTATAATTCACCCCTCCACTTT
TRBJ1-3 . TRBV9 . CASSVFPEGNTIYF TGTGCCAGCAGCGTATTTCCGGAGGGAAACACCATATATTTT
TRBJ2-1 once TRBV6-1 TRBD2 CASSELGLAGGNEQFF TGTGCCAGCAGTGAACTCGGACTAGCGGGAGGCAATGAGCAGTTCTTC
TRBJ2-2 . TRBV5-1 . CASSYDSGGTGELFF TGCGCCAGCAGTTATGATAGCGGAGGGACCGGGGAGCTGTTTTTT
TRBJ2-3 . TRBV5-1 TRBD1 CASSWDRTDTQYF TGCGCCAGCAGCTGGGACAGAACAGATACGCAGTATTTT
TRBJ2-3 . TRBV19 TRBD2 CASSIDWGLAGAFTDTQYF TGTGCCAGTAGTATAGATTGGGGACTAGCGGGGGCCTTCACAGATACGCAGTATTTT
TRBJ1-1 . TRBV20-1 . CSALQAEAFF TGCAGTGCTTTGCAGGCTGAAGCTTTCTTT
TRBJ1-2 once TRBV5-1 TRBD1 CASSLEAGGPDGYTF TGCGCCAGCAGCTTGGAGGCAGGGGGCCCGGATGGCTACACCTTC
TRBJ2-2 . TRBV6-4 . CASSDHATGNTGELFF TGTGCCAGCAGTGACCACGCGACAGGGAACACCGGGGAGCTGTTTTTT
TRBJ2-1 . TRBV4-3 . CASSQDPSSYNEQFF TGCGCCAGCAGCCAAGATCCGAGCTCCTACAATGAGCAGTTCTTC
TRBJ2-5 . TRBV7-3 . CASSPRLAEQETQYF TGTGCCAGCAGCCCCCGTTTAGCGGAACAAGAGACCCAGTACTTC
TRBJ2-3 . TRBV18 . CASSPPAARTQYF TGTGCCAGCTCACCACCGGCAGCTAGAACGCAGTATTTT
TRBJ2-7 . TRBV25-1 TRBD1 CASSDTGDLGYEQYF TGTGCCAGCAGTGATACAGGGGATTTAGGGTACGAGCAGTACTTC